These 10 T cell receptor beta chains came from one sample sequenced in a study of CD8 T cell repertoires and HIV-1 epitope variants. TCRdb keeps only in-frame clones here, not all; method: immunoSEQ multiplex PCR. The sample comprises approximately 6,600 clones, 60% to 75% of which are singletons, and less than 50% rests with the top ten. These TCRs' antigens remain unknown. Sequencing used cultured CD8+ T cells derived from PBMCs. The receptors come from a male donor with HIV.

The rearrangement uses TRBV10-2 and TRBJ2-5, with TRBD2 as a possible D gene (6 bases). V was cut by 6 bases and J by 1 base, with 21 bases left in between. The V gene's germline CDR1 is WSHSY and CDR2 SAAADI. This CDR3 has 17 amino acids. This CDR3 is CASRDDSWTTSQETQYF. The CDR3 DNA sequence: TGCGCCAGCAGGGATGACAGCTGGACTACCTCCCAAGAGACCCAGTACTTC.

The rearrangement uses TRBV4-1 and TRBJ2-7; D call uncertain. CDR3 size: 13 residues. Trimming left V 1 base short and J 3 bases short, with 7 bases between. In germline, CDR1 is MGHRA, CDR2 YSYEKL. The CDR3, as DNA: TGCGCCAGCAGCCAAGGCCAATTCTACGAGCAGTACTTC. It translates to CASSQGQFYEQYF.

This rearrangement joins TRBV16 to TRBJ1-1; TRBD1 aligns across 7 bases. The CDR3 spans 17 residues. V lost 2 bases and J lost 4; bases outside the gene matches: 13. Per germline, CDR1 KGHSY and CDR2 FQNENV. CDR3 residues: CASSQLKIQGFGTEAFF. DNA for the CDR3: TGTGCCAGCAGCCAACTTAAAATACAGGGGTTTGGCACTGAAGCTTTCTTT.

CDR3 region: CAISENLGVTGELFF. The CDR3 DNA is TGTGCCATCAGTGAAAATCTAGGCGTTACCGGGGAGCTGTTTTTT. The chain joins TRBV10-3 to TRBJ2-2; D ambiguous. The germline gives CDR1 ENHRY, CDR2 SYGVKD. This CDR3 has 15 amino acids. Trimming shortened V by 3 bases and J by 5 bases, and 13 bases separated the two germline ends.

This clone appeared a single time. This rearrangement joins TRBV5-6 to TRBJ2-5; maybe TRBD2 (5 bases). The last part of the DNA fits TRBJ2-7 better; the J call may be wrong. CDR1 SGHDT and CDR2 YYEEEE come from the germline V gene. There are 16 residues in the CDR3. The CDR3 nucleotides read TGTGCCAGCAGCTTGGGGCCTTCTTTGGGAGATTACGAGCAGTACTTC. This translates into CASSLGPSLGDYEQYF.

In DNA, the CDR3 is TGTGCCAGCAGCGGAGAACAGGGGGCGAGAGAAAAACTGTTTTTT. Protein: CASSGEQGAREKLFF. The chain is built from TRBV7-9 and TRBJ1-4, with 9 bases that match TRBD1. Germline CDR1 is SEHNR and CDR2 is FQNEAQ (reference sequence). This CDR3 has 15 residues. V lost 5 bases and J lost 8; bases outside the gene matches: 9.

The CDR3 protein is CASSLDGSDTQYF. Here the CDR3 DNA reads TGTGCCAGCAGCTTAGACGGGTCAGATACGCAGTATTTT. The chain has TRBV7-9 and TRBJ2-3, with D unresolved. Germline CDR1 and CDR2: SEHNR and FQNEAQ (reference sequence). The germline V and J ends were trimmed by 1 base and 4 bases, with 6 bases remaining between them. The CDR3 is 13 residues long.

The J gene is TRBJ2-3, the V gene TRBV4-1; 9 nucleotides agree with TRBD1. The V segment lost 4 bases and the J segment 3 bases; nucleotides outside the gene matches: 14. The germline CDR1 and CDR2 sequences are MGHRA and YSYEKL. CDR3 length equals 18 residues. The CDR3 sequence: CASSPPPPPGQGTDTQYF. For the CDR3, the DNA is TGCGCCAGCAGCCCACCCCCTCCCCCGGGACAGGGTACAGATACGCAGTATTTT.

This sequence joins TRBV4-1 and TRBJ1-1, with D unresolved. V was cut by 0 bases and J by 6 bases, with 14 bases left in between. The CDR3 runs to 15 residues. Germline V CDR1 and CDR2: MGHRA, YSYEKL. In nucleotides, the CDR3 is TGCGCCAGCAGCCAAGATAACAGTTTCCTCCCTGAAGCTTTCTTT. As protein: CASSQDNSFLPEAFF.

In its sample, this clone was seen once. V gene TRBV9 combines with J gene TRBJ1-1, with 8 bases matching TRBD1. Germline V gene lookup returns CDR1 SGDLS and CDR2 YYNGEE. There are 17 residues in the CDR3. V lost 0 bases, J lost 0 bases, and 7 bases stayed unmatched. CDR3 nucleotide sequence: TGTGCCAGCAGCGTAGCTACTCCGGGACAGGTGAACACTGAAGCTTTCTTT. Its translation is CASSVATPGQVNTEAFF.